The 8 T cell receptor beta chains in this list originate from one sample, sequenced in a study of beta chain features in type 1 diabetes. Notes on the study in general: All four CD4+ subsets from Type 1 diabetes patients carried moderately but significantly shorter TCRB CDR3s.

Expressed TCRB transcripts were sequenced after all isolated RNA was converted to cDNA. The protocol was immunoSEQ multiplex PCR, while the TCRdb copy is restricted to in-frame clones and leaves out a portion. The sample shows about 650,000 clones, under 15% of them seen only once. Antigens for these TCRs are unknown. Sample: naive CD4+ T cells from blood. These receptors all stem from a man younger than 40 with type 1 diabetes.

The V call is TRBV7-6, the J call TRBJ1-2; D is perhaps TRBD1 (6 bases). CDR1 and CDR2 from the germline V gene are SGHVS and FNYEAQ. The CDR3 consists of 15 residues. Trimming cost V 2 bases and J 3 bases, with 13 bases left between them. CDR3 bases: TGTGCCAGCAGCTTACGAACAGGGACGGACTATGGCTACACCTTC. This codes for CASSLRTGTDYGYTF.

The CDR3 is CASSDVALGANNGYTF. The CDR3, as DNA: TGTGCCAGCAGCGACGTGGCTTTGGGGGCAAATAATGGCTACACCTTC. The chain combines TRBV5-6 with TRBJ1-2; TRBD1 is a possible D gene (6 bases). V lost 4 bases to trimming and J lost 6 bases, with 22 bases between them. The CDR3 runs to 16 residues. CDR1 and CDR2 from the germline V gene are SGHDT and YYEEEE.

In its sample, this clone was seen a few times. This chain uses TRBV7-2 with TRBJ2-3; TRBD2 matches at 7 bases. V gave up 5 bases and J gave up 2 bases; unmatched junction bases: 7. This CDR3 region has 15 residues. Germline V gene lookup returns CDR1 SGHTA and CDR2 FQGNSA. The CDR3 bases are TGTGCCAGCAGCACCCAGCGGGATTCCACAGATACGCAGTATTTT. Its protein is CASSTQRDSTDTQYF.

In this sample, this clone turned up a few times. The J gene is TRBJ2-1, the V gene TRBV19; 8 bases agree with TRBD1. V trimming: 2 bases; J trimming: 8 bases; junction bases outside the gene matches: 5. This CDR3 has 14 amino acids. Germline CDR1 and CDR2: LNHDA and SQIVND (reference sequence). The CDR3 coding sequence is TGTGCCAGTAGTATAAGGACAGGGAGTCATGAGCAGTTCTTC. It encodes CASSIRTGSHEQFF. Complete variable domain (other parts from reference TRBV19 and TRBJ2-1): DGGITQSPKYLFRKEGQNVTLSCEQNLNHDAMYWYRQDPGQGLRLIYYSQIVNDFQKGDIAEGYSVSREKKESFPLTVTSAQKNPTAFYLCASSIRTGSHEQFFGPGTRLTVL.

This clone was counted only a few times. The chain carries TRBV6-5 and TRBJ2-7, with D possibly TRBD1 on 5 matching bases. The CDR3 runs 15 residues. With 0 bases removed from V and 4 bases from J, the gap between germline ends came to 13 bases. In germline, CDR1 is MNHEY, CDR2 SVGAGI. CDR3 in DNA: TGTGCCAGCAGTTACTCTTCTCTAGGGGTTTACGAGCAGTACTTC. As protein: CASSYSSLGVYEQYF.

This clone was counted only a few times. V is TRBV6-1 and J is TRBJ2-1; 15 nucleotides line up with TRBD2. The ends lost 4 bases at V and 5 bases at J; junction bases unmatched: 3. Germline V gene lookup returns CDR1 MNHNS and CDR2 SASEGT. There are 16 residues in the CDR3. The chain's CDR3 is CASSGGLAGGNNEQFF. CDR3 nucleotide sequence: TGTGCCAGCAGTGGTGGACTAGCGGGGGGGAACAATGAGCAGTTCTTC.

This clone was detected only a few times. The same CDR3 can be traced to other DNA sequences in this sample. This rearrangement joins TRBV2 to TRBJ2-3; a weak D match, TRBD2 (6 bases). Trimming stripped 6 bases from V and 1 base from J, with 11 bases between. From germline, CDR1 is SNHLY and CDR2 FYNNEI. The CDR3 extends over 14 amino acids. As DNA, the CDR3 is TGTGCCAGCAGCCGGGACTCCCGCACAGATACGCAGTATTTT. Its translation is CASSRDSRTDTQYF.

The CDR3 nucleotides are TGTGCCAGCAGCTTAGAAGGGTTGGTGAATGTGCAGTACTTC. It specifies CASSLEGLVNVQYF. The chain couples TRBV11-2 to TRBJ2-7; D is uncertain. Trimming took 0 bases from V and 9 from J, leaving 15 bases between them. Germline CDR1 reads SGHAT; CDR2 reads FQNNGV. CDR3 length: 14 residues. Combining the CDR3 with reference TRBV11-2 and TRBJ2-7 gives the whole variable domain EAGVAQSPRYKIIEKRQSVAFWCNPISGHATLYWYQQILGQGPKLLIQFQNNGVVDDSQLPKDRFSAERLKGVDSTLKIQPAKLEDSAVYLCASSLEGLVNVQYFGPGTRLTVT.